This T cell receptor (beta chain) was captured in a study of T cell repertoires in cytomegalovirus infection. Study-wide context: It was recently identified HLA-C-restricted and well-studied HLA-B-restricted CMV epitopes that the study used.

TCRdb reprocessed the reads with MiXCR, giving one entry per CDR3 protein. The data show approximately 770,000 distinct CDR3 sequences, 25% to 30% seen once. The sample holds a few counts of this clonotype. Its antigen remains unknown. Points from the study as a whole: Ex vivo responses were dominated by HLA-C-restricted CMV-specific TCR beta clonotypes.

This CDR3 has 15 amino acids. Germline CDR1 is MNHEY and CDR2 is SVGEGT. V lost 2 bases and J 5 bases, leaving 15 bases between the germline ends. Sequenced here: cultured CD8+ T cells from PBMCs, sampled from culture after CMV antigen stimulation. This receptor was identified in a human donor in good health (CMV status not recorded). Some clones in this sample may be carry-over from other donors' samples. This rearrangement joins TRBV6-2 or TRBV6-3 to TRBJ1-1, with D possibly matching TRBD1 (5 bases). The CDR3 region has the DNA TGTGCCAGCAGTTACCCACTGGGGGGAAAAACTGAAGCTTTCTTT. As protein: CASSYPLGGKTEAFF.